This T cell receptor beta chain originates from a study of technical replicates of blood from several donors. The data were produced by immunoSEQ multiplex PCR, yet TCRdb's version contains in-frame clones alone and is incomplete. The sample lists about 83,000 clones; approximately 90% were seen once. The CDR3 is 18 residues long. Germline CDR1 is SEHNR and CDR2 is FQNEAQ (reference sequence). Trimming took off 5 bases at V and 3 bases at J, with 26 bases between the two ends. The receptor was isolated from a human donor in good health. The material sequenced was T cells isolated from PBMCs. The chain employs TRBV7-9 and TRBJ2-7, with D perhaps matching TRBD1 (5 bases). The CDR3 sequence is CASSPPSAGRLFLYEQYF. CDR3 DNA sequence: TGTGCCAGCAGCCCCCCCTCGGCAGGGCGGCTCTTCCTCTACGAGCAGTACTTC. Full variable domain (missing parts from reference TRBV7-9 and TRBJ2-7): DTGVSQNPRHKITKRGQNVTFRCDPISEHNRLYWYRQTLGQGPEFLTYFQNEAQLEKSRLLSDRFSAERPKGSFSTLEIQRTEQGDSAMYLCASSPPSAGRLFLYEQYFGPGTRLTVT.